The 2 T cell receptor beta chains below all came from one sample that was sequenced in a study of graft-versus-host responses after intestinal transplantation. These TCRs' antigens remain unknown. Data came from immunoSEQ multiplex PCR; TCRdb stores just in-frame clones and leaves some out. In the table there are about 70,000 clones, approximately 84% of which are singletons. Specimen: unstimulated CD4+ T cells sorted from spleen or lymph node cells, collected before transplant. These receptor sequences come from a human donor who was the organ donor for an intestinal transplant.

The CDR3 sequence: CATSRWDREAFF. CDR3 coding DNA: TGTGCCACCAGCAGGTGGGACAGAGAAGCTTTCTTT. The chain links TRBV15 to TRBJ1-1, with TRBD1 matching over 7 bases. The CDR3 runs to 12 residues. Looked up from germline, CDR1 is LNHNV and CDR2 is YYDKDF (reference sequence). V was pared by 3 bases and J by 8 bases, with 3 bases of the junction left unmatched.

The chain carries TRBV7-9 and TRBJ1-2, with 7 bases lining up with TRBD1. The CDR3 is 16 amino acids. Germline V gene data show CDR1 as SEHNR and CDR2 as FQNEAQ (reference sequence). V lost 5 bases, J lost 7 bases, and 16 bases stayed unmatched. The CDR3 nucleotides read TGTGCCAGCAGCCCGCGGCGACAGGGCCTCGATTCTGGCTACACCTTC. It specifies CASSPRRQGLDSGYTF.